This T cell receptor beta chain derives from a study of Graves' ophthalmopathy and Graves' hyperthyroidism (dated by TCRdb to the late 2010s). For context, the study as a whole: Peripheral blood was collected before any treatment was given, at the time of initial diagnosis. A discovery set of 100 patients (43 ophthalmopathy, just over 55 stable hyperthyroidism) was enrolled to explore V-J signatures distinguishing ophthalmopathy from hyperthyroidism. For independent validation, a separate cohort was made up of approximately 19 hyperthyroidism patients plus 17 patients who later progressed from hyperthyroidism to ophthalmopathy. In total, around 140 blood samples were TCR-sequenced: 43 ophthalmopathy, some 72 hyperthyroidism and 17 hyperthyroidism-to-ophthalmopathy patients. In six or seven hyperthyroidism patients, the T-cell repertoires found in thyroid tissue were compared with those found in blood. TCR beta repertoire signatures were used to distinguish Graves' ophthalmopathy from Graves' hyperthyroidism and to predict progression to ophthalmopathy. Following sample collection, hyperthyroidism patients were given methimazole at a starting dose of 30 mg daily, and ophthalmopathy patients were given high-dose intravenous methylprednisolone. For training and testing, the 80 to 100 patients in the discovery cohort were randomly divided in a 7:3 ratio. Findings and caveats that apply to the study as a whole: No statistical method was used to set the sample size in advance, and the investigators knew which group each participant was assigned to. In validation, the model predicted ophthalmopathy progression with 55% to 71% sensitivity and less than 80% specificity; around twelve predicted patients were CT-confirmed with GO in a median of around 6 months. Among expanded thyroid clonotypes with frequency above 0.001, most also showed up in blood, which suggests that blood repertoires may reflect the thyroid immune response. In cross-validation, the 13-signature model distinguished ophthalmopathy from stable hyperthyroidism with about 89% sensitivity and about 81% specificity, while in the test set the corresponding values were about 80% and 75%.

For repertoire sequencing, TCR beta CDR3 regions were amplified from RNA transcripts. A first-round RT-PCR used HTBI primers with the Qiagen OneStep RT-PCR kit, followed by a second-round multiplex PCR, size selection and purification. Libraries were sequenced on an Illumina HiSeq2000 using paired-end 100 bp reads. Per the source publication's procedure: Reads were processed with SOAPnuke, discarding reads with adapters, uncalled bases, mean Phred below 15, or no exact constant-primer or identifier match. COPE v1.2.5 was used to merge the high-quality paired reads. Clonotypes were defined as unique nucleotide sequences and were aligned to IMGT TRB V, D and J references using MiTCR v1.1. Analysis was restricted to V-J combinations with a frequency above 0.0001, which covered just over 98% of repertoires. A TCR clonal expansion and chaos score per V-J combination was defined as the ratio of F50 clonal expansion to chaos observed in the TCRdist matrix. Features were reduced by Welch's t-statistics and random forest to more than 10 V-J combinations, which fed a naive Bayes classifier. The Morisita-Horn index was used to measure how similar the thyroid and blood repertoires were. TCRdb's own reprocessing of the public reads used fastp at Q25 and MiXCR and kept productive beta chains. Every entry covers one CDR3 protein and lists the most common genes and DNA from its rows. The V and J calls, along with clone size, are taken from TCRdb and not from the paper's own processing. For this sample there are hundreds of thousands of distinct CDR3 sequences; 22% appear just once. The ten most abundant clones make up about 6.6% of the sample.

Hyperthyroidism was considered stable if no progression to ophthalmopathy occurred within 18 months of follow-up. Hyperthyroidism patients were newly diagnosed, with disease duration under 2 months, and aged 18 to 65 years. Anyone with other autoimmune diseases, uncontrolled infections, pregnancy or lactation was excluded from the study. Diagnosis was based on clinical symptoms, serum thyroxine, TRAb, thyroid ultrasound and orbital computed tomography. Ficoll-Paque density gradient centrifugation was used to isolate PBMCs from about 9.4 ml of fresh peripheral blood. Total RNA was extracted using Trizol reagent, and RNA quality was checked on an Agilent 2100 Bioanalyzer. This clonotype was detected a few times. It lacks a known antigen. Within one base of it there is no much larger clone, and no base qualities were kept. The junction shows trimming of 4 bases on V and 5 bases on J, plus 14 bases between the germline ends. CDR1 and CDR2, per the germline V gene, are SNHLY and FYNNEI. The cysteine opens and the phenylalanine closes a CDR3 of 14 amino acids. The retained sequence is limited to the CDR3, 42 bases, with the frame set at the first base.

The receptor comes from a woman aged 18-29 years with stable Graves' hyperthyroidism. Some clones in this sample may be carry-over from other donors' samples. Donor details come from another sample of the same person, matched by shared clones. What was sequenced was peripheral blood. This chain is built from TRBV2 and TRBJ2-5; the D gene is perhaps TRBD1, from 5 matching bases. DNA sequence: TGTGCCAGCAGTGGTAGGGGTGCCCGGGAGACCCAGTACTTC. This encodes CASSGRGARETQYF.